Shown below are 12 T cell receptor beta chains from a single sample sequenced in a study of T cells in Graves' hyperthyroidism and ophthalmopathy (dated 2019 in TCRdb). The library was made by multiplex PCR. TCRdb records Illumina HiSeq 2000 as the sequencer. The TCR beta CDR3 regions were amplified from the RNA transcripts. For the first round of RT-PCR on the TCR CDR3, the HTBI primer set was used together with the Qiagen OneStep RT-PCR kit. TCRdb reanalyzed the raw reads on its own, using fastp at Q25 for trimming and MiXCR for clone calling, and kept in-frame beta chains. Entries that share a CDR3 protein sequence are merged under the most common genes and DNA. Here the sample has 450,000 to 600,000 distinct CDR3 sequences; just under 20% occur a single time. The ten largest clones take up 47% of the sample. Sequenced input: blood. The origin of the receptors is a man aged 40-49 years with Graves' ophthalmopathy.

At least ten counts were recorded for this clonotype. The gene calls are TRBV12-3 or TRBV12-4 and TRBJ2-5, with D perhaps matching TRBD1 (7 bases). CDR3 length: 13 amino acids. The V gene lost 5 bases and the J gene lost 6 bases, with 13 bases spanning the gap. The CDR3 DNA is TGTGCCAGCAGTCCCCAGGGGGGAAAGACCCAGTACTTC. Translated: CASSPQGGKTQYF.

This clonotype was observed a handful of times. In DNA form, the CDR3 reads TGCAGTGCTAGAGTGCCGGGACAGGGATACGAGCAGTACTTC. It translates to CSARVPGQGYEQYF. The rearrangement joins TRBV20-1 to TRBJ2-7; 9 bases agree with TRBD1. The length of the CDR3 is 14 residues. Germline trimming cut 1 base from V and 4 bases from J; bases unmatched to any gene: 5. Germline values: CDR1 DFQATT, CDR2 SNEGSKA (reference sequence).

The chain has TRBV9 and TRBJ2-2; D is ambiguous. CDR1 and CDR2 from the germline V gene are SGDLS and YYNGEE. The CDR3 consists of 14 residues. Trimming took off 7 bases at V and 2 bases at J, with 12 bases between the two ends. The CDR3 region is CASGEPRNTGELFF. CDR3 nucleotides: TGTGCCAGCGGGGAACCACGAAACACCGGGGAGCTGTTTTTT.

This chain links TRBV30 with TRBJ1-1, with 10 bases lining up with TRBD1. Germline CDR1 GTSNPN, CDR2 SVGIG (reference sequence). Trimming removed 4 bases from V and 4 bases from J; junction bases left unmatched: 9. The CDR3 runs 15 residues. The CDR3 sequence: CAWTPTGQGTTEAFF. CDR3 coding DNA: TGTGCCTGGACCCCCACGGGACAGGGGACCACTGAAGCTTTCTTT.

This clonotype was detected ten times or more. V gene TRBV4-3 combines with J gene TRBJ2-5, with D possibly TRBD1 on 6 matching bases. The CDR3 totals 15 residues. Germline-derived CDR1 and CDR2 are LGHNA and YSLEER. V was pared by 0 bases and J by 5 bases, with 13 bases between. The DNA of the CDR3 is TGCGCCAGCAGCCAAGAAGGAGCGAGGGGGGAGACCCAGTACTTC. Its protein is CASSQEGARGETQYF.

This clonotype appeared many times. This rearrangement joins TRBV28 to TRBJ1-5; 7 nucleotides match TRBD1. The CDR3 is 15 residues long. Germline CDR1 reads MDHEN; CDR2 reads SYDVKM. The trim removed 6 bases at V and 1 base at J, leaving 6 bases unmatched. Written as DNA, the CDR3 is TGTGCCAGCAGCTCGGACAGGATGAGCAATCAGCCCCAGCATTTT. Its protein is CASSSDRMSNQPQHF.

At least ten counts were recorded for this clonotype. The rearrangement joins TRBV7-8 to TRBJ2-5; perhaps TRBD1 as D (6 bases). Germline V CDR1 and CDR2: SGHVS, FQNEAQ. The CDR3 loop spans 15 amino acids. V shed 4 bases and J shed 1 base, with 13 bases lying between them. The CDR3 DNA reads TGTGCCAGCAGCTCATCGGGACACTTCCAAGAGACCCAGTACTTC. This translates into CASSSSGHFQETQYF.

This clonotype was counted ten times or more. The J gene is TRBJ1-4, the V gene TRBV30; no definite D call. The CDR3 sequence is 11 residues long. Germline CDR1 is GTSNPN and CDR2 is SVGIG (reference sequence). Trimming took off 3 bases at V and 7 bases at J, with 6 bases between the two ends. DNA of the CDR3: TGTGCCTGGAGCCCTTCTGAAAAACTGTTTTTT. Amino acids: CAWSPSEKLFF.

In this sample, this clonotype turned up a few times. The J gene is TRBJ2-6, the V gene TRBV7-9, with no clear D. V lost 6 bases to trimming and J lost 4 bases, with 10 bases between them. The germline gives CDR1 SEHNR, CDR2 FQNEAQ (reference sequence). The CDR3 contains 14 residues. The CDR3 DNA reads as TGTGCCAGCAGGGCCGGCTCGGGGGCCAACGTCCTGACTTTC. Encoded protein: CASRAGSGANVLTF.

The table lists this clonotype with a few counts. V and J are TRBV6-5 and TRBJ1-2; no definite D call. Germline CDR1 reads MNHEY; CDR2 reads SVGAGI. The CDR3 extends over 12 amino acids. The V and J ends lost 2 bases and 5 bases respectively, with 6 bases between them. The CDR3 DNA sequence: TGTGCCAGCAGTTACAATGGATATGGCTACACCTTC. It yields the protein CASSYNGYGYTF.

The V and J genes are TRBV24-1 and TRBJ2-1; 7 nucleotides line up with TRBD2. The CDR3 totals 14 residues. Germline CDR1 is KGHDR and CDR2 is SFDVKD. The V gene end was trimmed by 3 bases and the J gene end by 7 bases; junction bases not matched to a gene: 5. The CDR3 bases are TGTGCCACCAGTGATCCGAACGGGAGGAATGAGCAGTTCTTC. This codes for CATSDPNGRNEQFF.

There are many counts of this clonotype. This chain connects TRBV6-2 or TRBV6-3 to TRBJ1-6, with D perhaps matching TRBD1 (5 bases). The CDR3 covers 14 residues. Germline loops: CDR1 MNHEY, CDR2 SVGEGT. V was shortened by 5 bases and J by 10 bases, with 15 bases between the two germline ends. The CDR3 DNA sequence: TGTGCCAGCAGTCCCAGAGGGACCCCGTCACCCCTCCACTTT. Translation gives CASSPRGTPSPLHF.